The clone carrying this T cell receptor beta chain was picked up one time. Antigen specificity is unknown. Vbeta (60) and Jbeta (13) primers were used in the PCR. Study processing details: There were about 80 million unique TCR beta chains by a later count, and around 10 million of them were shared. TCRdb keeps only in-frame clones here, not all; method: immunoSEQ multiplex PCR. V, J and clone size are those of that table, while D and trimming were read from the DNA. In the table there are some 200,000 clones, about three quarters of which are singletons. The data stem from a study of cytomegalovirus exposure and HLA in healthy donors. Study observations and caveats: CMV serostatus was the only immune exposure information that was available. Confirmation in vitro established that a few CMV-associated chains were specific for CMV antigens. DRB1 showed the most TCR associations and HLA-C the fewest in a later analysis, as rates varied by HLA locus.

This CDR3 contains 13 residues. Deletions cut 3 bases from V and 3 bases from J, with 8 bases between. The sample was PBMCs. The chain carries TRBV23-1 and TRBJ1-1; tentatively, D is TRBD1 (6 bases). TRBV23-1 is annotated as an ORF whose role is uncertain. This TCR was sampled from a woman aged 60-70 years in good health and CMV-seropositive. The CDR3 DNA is TGCGCCAGCAGTCAGGGACACGACACTGAAGCTTTCTTT. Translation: CASSQGHDTEAFF.